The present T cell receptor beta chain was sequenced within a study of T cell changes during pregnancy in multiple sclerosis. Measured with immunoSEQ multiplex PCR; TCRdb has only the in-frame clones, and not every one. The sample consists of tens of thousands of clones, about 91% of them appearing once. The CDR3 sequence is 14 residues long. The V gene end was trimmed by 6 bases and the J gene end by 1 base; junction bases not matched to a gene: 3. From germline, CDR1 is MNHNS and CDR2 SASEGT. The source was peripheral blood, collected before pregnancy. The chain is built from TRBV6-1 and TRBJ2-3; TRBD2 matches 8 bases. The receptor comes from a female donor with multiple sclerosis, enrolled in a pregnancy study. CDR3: CASRVLAGTDTQYF. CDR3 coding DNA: TGTGCCAGCAGGGTACTAGCGGGCACAGATACGCAGTATTTT.